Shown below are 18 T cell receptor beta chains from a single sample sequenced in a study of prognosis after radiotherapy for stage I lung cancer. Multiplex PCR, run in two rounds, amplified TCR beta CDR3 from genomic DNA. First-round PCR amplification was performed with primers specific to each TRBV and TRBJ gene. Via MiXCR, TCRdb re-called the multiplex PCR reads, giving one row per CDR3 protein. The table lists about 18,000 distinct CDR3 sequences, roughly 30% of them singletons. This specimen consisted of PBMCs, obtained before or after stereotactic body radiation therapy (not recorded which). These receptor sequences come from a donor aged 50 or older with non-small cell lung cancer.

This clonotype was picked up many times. CDR3 coding DNA: TGTGCCAGCGGGGAAACGTCTACCTACAATGAGCAGTTCTTC. Translation gives CASGETSTYNEQFF. V gene TRBV27 combines with J gene TRBJ2-1; D not certain. This CDR3 has 14 residues. Trimming pared 8 bases from V and 2 bases from J, leaving 13 bases between. Germline V gene lookup returns CDR1 MNHEY and CDR2 SMNVEV (reference sequence).

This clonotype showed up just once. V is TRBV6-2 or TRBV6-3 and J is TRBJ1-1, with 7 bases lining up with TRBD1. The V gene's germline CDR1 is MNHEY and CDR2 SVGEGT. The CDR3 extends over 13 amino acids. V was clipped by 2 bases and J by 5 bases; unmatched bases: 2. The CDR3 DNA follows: TGTGCCAGCAGTTACGGACAGGAGACTGAAGCTTTCTTT. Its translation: CASSYGQETEAFF.

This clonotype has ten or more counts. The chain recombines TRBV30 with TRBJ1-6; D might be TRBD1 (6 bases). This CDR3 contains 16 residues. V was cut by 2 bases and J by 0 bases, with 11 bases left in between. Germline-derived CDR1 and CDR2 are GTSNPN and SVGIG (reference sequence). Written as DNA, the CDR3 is TGTGCCTGGAGTCCGGGGGCCGACTCCTATAATTCACCCCTCCACTTT. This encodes CAWSPGADSYNSPLHF.

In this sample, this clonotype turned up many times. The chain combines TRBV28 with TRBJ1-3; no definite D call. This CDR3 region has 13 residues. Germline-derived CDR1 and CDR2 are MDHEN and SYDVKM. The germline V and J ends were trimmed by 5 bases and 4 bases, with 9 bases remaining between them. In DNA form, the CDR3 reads TGTGCCAGCAGTCCTCCGCTAGGAAACACCATATATTTT. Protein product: CASSPPLGNTIYF.

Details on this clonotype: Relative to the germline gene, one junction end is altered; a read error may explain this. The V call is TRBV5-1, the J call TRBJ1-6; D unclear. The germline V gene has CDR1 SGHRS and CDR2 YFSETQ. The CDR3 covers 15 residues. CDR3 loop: CASSLLPGVNSPIHF. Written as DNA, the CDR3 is TGCGCCAGCAGCTTGTTGCCCGGCGTAAATTCACCCATCCACTTT.

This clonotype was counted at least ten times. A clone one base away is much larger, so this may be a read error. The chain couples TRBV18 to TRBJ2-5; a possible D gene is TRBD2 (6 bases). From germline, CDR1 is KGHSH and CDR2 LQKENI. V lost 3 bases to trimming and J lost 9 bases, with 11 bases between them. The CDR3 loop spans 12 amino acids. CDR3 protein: CASSPAPGAQYF. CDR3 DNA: TGTGCCAGCTCACCCGCACCGGGGGCCCAGTACTTC.

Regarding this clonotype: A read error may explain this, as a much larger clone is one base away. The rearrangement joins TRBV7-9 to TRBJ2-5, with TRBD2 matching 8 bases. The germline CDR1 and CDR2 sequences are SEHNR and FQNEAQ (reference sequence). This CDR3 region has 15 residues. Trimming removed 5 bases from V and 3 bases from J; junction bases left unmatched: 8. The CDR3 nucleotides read TGTGCCAGCAGCGAAACGAGTAGCGGGAAAGAGACCCAGTACTTC. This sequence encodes CASSETSSGKETQYF.

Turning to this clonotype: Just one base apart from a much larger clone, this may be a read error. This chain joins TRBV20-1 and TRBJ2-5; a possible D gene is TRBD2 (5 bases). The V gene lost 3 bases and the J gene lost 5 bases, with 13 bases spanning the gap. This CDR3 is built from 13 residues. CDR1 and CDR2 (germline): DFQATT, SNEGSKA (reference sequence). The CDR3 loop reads CSASWHRGETQYF. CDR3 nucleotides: TGCAGTGCTAGTTGGCACCGCGGGGAGACCCAGTACTTC.

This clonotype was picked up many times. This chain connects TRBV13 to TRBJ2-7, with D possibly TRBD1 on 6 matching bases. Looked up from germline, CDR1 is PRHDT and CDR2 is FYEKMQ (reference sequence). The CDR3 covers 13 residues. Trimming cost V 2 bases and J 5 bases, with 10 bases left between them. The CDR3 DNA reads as TGTGCCAGCAGCTTAACAGGGCAGGACGAGCAGTACTTC. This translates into CASSLTGQDEQYF.

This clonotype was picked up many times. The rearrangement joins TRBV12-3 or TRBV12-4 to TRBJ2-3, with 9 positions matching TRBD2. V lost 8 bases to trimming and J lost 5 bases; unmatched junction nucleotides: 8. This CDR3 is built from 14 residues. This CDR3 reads CASLPSGKVDTQYF. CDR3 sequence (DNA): TGTGCCAGCCTCCCTAGCGGGAAGGTAGATACGCAGTATTTT.

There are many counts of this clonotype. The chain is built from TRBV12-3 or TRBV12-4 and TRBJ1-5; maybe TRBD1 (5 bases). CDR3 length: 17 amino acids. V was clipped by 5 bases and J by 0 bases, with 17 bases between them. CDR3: CASSPSRGGGSNQPQHF. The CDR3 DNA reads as TGTGCCAGCAGTCCATCCCGCGGGGGGGGTAGCAATCAGCCCCAGCATTTT.

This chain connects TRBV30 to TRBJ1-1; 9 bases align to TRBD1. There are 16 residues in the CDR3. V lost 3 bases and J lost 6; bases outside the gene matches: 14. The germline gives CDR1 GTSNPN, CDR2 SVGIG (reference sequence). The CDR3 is CAWSPGTGRSIAEAFF. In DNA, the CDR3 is TGTGCCTGGAGCCCCGGGACAGGGCGTTCTATCGCTGAAGCTTTCTTT. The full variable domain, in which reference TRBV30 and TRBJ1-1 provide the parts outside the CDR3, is SQTIHQWPATLVQPVGSPLSLECTVEGTSNPNLYWYRQAAGRGLQLLFYSVGIGQISSEVPQNLSASRPQDRQFILSSKKLLLSDSGFYLCAWSPGTGRSIAEAFFGQGTRLTVV.

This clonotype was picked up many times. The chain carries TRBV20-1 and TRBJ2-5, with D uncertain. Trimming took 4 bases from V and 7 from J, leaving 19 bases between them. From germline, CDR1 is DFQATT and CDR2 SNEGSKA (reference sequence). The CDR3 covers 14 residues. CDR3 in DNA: TGCAGTGCTACCCTCGCTCTAGACCAACGGACCCAGTACTTC. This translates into CSATLALDQRTQYF.

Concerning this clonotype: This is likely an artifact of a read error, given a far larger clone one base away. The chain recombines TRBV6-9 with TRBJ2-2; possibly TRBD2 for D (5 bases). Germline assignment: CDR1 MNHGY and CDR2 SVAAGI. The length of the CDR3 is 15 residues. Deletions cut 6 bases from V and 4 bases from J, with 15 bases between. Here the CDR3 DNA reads TGTGCCAGCAGCCGCGAGGGTTTTTGCACCGGGGAGCTGTTTTTT. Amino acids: CASSREGFCTGELFF.

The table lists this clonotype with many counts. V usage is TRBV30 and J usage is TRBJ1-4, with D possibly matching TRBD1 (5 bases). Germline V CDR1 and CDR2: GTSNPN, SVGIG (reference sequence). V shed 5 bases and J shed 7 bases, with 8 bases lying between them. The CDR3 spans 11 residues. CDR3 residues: CAWEGSEKLFF. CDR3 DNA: TGTGCCTGGGAGGGGTCTGAAAAACTGTTTTTT.

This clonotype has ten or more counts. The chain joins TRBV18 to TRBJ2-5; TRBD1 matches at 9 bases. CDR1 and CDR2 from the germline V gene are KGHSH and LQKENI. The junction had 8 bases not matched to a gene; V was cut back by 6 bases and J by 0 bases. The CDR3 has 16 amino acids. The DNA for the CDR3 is TGTGCCAGCTCCCCCGGGACAGGGATCGACCAAGAGACCCAGTACTTC. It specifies CASSPGTGIDQETQYF.

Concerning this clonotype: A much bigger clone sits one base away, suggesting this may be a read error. The CDR3 loop reads CASTRTFSSGANFLTF. In DNA form, the CDR3 reads TGTGCCAGCACGCGGACCTTTAGCTCTGGGGCCAACTTCCTGACTTTC. The genes are TRBV6-1 and TRBJ2-6, with D possibly TRBD1 on 5 matching bases. The germline V gene encodes CDR1 MNHNS and CDR2 SASEGT. There are 16 residues in the CDR3.

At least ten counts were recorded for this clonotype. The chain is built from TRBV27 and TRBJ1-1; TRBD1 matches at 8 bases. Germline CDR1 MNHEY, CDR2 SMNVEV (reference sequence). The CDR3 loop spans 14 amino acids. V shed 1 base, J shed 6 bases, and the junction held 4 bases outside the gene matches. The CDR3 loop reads CASSLYQGAAEAFF. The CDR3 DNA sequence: TGTGCCAGCAGTTTATACCAGGGGGCCGCTGAAGCTTTCTTT.